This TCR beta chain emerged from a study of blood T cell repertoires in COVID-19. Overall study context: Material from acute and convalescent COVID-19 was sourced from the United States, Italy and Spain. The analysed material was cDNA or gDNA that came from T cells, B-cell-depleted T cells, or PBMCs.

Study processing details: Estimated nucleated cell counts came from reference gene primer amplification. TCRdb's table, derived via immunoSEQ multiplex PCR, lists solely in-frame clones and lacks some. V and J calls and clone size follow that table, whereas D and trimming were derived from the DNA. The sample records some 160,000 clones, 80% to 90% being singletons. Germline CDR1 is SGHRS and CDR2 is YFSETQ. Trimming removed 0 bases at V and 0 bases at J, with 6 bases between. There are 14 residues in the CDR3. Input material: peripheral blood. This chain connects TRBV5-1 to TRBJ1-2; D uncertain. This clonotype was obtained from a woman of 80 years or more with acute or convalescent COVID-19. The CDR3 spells CASSLGFSNYGYTF. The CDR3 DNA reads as TGCGCCAGCAGCTTGGGTTTCTCTAACTATGGCTACACCTTC.